This TCR beta chain was obtained from a study of vaccination and CD4 T cells after COVID-19. Overall study context: Post-COVID samples were collected a median roughly 93 days following diagnosis, spanning 35 to 161.

This clonotype occurred a few times. Its antigen remains unknown. Treatment denoted: approximately 9-day PBMC culture with coronavirus spike peptide pools or control peptides (ViraFEST assay). Prior to the COVID-19 pandemic (2011-2018), the unexposed donor's CD4+ T cells were collected. Around 2 million PBMCs per well were cultured with about 10 IU/ml IL-2 and about 11 ug/ml peptide pools. The assay that was used to sequence DNA from cultured CD4+ T cells was the Oncomine TCR Beta short-read assay. TCRdb processed the PCR reads anew with MiXCR; each CDR3 protein has one entry. Of some 1,300 distinct CDR3 sequences in the sample, around 12% are singletons; the top ten hold 7.5% to 10%. Trimming removed 3 bases from V and 2 bases from J, with 14 bases in between. The CDR3 length is 16 residues. The V gene's germline CDR1 is SGHAT and CDR2 FQNNGV.

The sequenced sample consisted of CD4+ T cells from blood, cultured in vitro. The receptor comes from a human donor in good health. This chain connects TRBV11-2 to TRBJ2-1, with unresolved D. CDR3 nucleotide sequence: TGTGCCAGCAGCTTGGACCGTACCAGCACCTACAATGAGCAGTTCTTC. It translates to CASSLDRTSTYNEQFF.